Reported below is one TCR beta chain. The data stem from a study of T cell responses to AZD1222 COVID-19 vaccine. V shed 5 bases and J shed 8 bases, with 18 bases lying between them. The CDR3 extends over 14 amino acids. Germline-derived CDR1 and CDR2 are MNHEY and SVGEGT. Profiling relied on immunoSEQ multiplex PCR, and the TCRdb table lists in-frame clones only, not all of them. Counted here are approximately 150,000 clones, roughly 90% occurring once; the ten biggest clones make up over 2.5%. This sequence joins TRBV6-2 or TRBV6-3 and TRBJ1-2, with D perhaps matching TRBD1 (6 bases). Source: peripheral blood, taken on day 0 of AZD1222 vaccination. The sequence came from an adult in good health. CDR3 nucleotides: TGTGCCAGCAGTCCCGGCGCGGGACACCTCGGCTACACCTTC. Protein product: CASSPGAGHLGYTF.